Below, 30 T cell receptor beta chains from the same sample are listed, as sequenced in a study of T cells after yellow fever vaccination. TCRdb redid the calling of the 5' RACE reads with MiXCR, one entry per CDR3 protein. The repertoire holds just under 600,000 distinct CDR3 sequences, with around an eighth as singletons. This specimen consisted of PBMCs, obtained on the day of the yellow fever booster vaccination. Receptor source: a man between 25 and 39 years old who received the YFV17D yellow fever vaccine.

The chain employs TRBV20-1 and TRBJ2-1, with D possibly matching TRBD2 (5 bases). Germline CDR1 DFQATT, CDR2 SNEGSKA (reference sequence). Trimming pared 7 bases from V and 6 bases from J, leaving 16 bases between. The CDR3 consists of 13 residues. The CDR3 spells CSVLKRTPNEQFF. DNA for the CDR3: TGCAGTGTTTTAAAGAGGACTCCCAATGAGCAGTTCTTC.

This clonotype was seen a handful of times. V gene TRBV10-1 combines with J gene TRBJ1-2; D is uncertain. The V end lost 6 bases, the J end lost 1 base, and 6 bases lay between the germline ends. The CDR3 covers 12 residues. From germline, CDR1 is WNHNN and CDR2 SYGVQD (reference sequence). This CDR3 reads CASSKDNYGYTF. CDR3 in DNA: TGCGCCAGCAGCAAGGATAACTATGGCTACACCTTC.

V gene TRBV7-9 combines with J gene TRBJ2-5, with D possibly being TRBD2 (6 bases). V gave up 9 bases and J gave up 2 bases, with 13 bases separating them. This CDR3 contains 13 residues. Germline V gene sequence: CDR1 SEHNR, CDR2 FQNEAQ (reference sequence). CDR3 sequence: CASQGAGQETQYF. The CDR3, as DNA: TGTGCCAGTCAAGGGGCGGGACAAGAGACCCAGTACTTC.

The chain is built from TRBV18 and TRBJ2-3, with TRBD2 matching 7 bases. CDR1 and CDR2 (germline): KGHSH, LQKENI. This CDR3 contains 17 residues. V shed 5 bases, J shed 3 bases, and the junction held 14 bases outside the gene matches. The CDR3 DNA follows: TGTGCCAGCTCATCAATCGTGGACAAGGGAGGGACAGATACGCAGTATTTT. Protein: CASSSIVDKGGTDTQYF.

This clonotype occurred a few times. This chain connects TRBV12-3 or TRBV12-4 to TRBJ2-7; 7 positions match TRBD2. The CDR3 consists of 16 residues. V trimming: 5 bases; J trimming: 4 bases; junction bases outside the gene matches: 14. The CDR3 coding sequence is TGTGCCAGCAGTCCTGTGTTGGCGGGAGATAAGTACGAGCAGTACTTC. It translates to CASSPVLAGDKYEQYF.

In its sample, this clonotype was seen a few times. CDR3 nucleotide sequence: TGTGCCAGCAGCTTGAGCCATTTCGATTCACCCCTCCACTTT. Translated: CASSLSHFDSPLHF. The gene calls are TRBV5-5 and TRBJ1-6; D is undetermined. This CDR3 spans 14 amino acids. V was trimmed by 1 base and J by 8 bases, leaving 10 bases between them. Germline V gene lookup returns CDR1 SGHKS and CDR2 YYEKEE (reference sequence).

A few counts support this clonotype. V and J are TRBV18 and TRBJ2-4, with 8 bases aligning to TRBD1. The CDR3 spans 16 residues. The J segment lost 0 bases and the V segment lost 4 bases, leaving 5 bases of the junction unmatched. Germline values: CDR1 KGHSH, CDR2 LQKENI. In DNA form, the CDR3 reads TGTGCCAGCTCACGACAGGGGTCCCCAGCCAAAAACATTCAGTACTTC. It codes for CASSRQGSPAKNIQYF.

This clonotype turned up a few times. CDR3 loop: CSAGTQSYEQYF. The CDR3 nucleotides read TGCAGCGCAGGGACTCAAAGCTACGAGCAGTACTTC. The chain combines TRBV29-1 with TRBJ2-7, with D possibly TRBD2 on 6 matching bases. V lost 7 bases and J 3 bases, leaving 13 bases between the germline ends. CDR1 is SQVTM, CDR2 ANQGSEA, per germline. The CDR3 runs 12 residues.

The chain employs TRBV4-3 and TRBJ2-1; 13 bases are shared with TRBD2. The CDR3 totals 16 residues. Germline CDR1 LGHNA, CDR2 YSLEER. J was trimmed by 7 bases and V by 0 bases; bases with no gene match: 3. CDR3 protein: CASSQDLLAGGNEQFF. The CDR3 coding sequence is TGCGCCAGCAGCCAAGACTTACTAGCGGGAGGGAATGAGCAGTTCTTC.

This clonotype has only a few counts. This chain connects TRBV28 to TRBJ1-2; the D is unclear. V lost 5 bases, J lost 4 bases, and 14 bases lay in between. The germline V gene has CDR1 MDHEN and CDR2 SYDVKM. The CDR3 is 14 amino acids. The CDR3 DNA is TGTGCCAGCAGTCCCGGGCCTTTTCGCTATGGCTACACCTTC. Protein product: CASSPGPFRYGYTF.

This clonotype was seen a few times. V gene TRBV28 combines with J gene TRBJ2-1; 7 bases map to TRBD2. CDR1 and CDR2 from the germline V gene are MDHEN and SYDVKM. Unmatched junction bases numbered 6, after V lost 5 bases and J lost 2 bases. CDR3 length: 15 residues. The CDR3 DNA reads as TGTGCCAGCAGTCGGATCGGGACTACCTACAATGAGCAGTTCTTC. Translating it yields CASSRIGTTYNEQFF. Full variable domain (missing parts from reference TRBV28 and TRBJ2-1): DVKVTQSSRYLVKRTGEKVFLECVQDMDHENMFWYRQDPGLGLRLIYFSYDVKMKEKGDIPEGYSVSREKKERFSLILESASTNQTSMYLCASSRIGTTYNEQFFGPGTRLTVL.

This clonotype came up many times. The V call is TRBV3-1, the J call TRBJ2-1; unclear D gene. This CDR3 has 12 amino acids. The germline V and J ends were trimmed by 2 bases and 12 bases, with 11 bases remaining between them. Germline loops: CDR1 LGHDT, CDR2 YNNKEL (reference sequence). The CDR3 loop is CASSQFIVRQFF. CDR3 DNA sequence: TGTGCCAGCAGCCAATTTATCGTTCGGCAGTTCTTC.

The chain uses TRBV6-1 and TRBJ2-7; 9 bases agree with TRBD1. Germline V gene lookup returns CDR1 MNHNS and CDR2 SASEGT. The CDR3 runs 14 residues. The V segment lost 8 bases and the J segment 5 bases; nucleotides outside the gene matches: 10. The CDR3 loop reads CASAETGGEDEQYF. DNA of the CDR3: TGTGCCAGCGCGGAAACAGGGGGCGAAGACGAGCAGTACTTC.

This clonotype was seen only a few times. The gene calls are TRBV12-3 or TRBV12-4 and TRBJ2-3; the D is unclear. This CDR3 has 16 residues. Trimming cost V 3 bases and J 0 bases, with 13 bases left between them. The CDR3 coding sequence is TGTGCCAGCAGTTTTGCCACTGAAGGGAGCACAGATACGCAGTATTTT. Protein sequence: CASSFATEGSTDTQYF.

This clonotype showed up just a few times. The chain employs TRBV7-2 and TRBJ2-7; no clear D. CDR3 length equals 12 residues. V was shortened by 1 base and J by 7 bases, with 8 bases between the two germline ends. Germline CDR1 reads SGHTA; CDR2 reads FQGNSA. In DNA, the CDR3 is TGTGCCAGCAGCTTAGTGACGCAAGAGCAGTACTTC. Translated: CASSLVTQEQYF.

The CDR3 protein is CASSPGQIYEQYF. DNA of the CDR3: TGTGCCAGCTCACCGGGACAGATCTACGAGCAGTACTTC. This chain uses TRBV18 with TRBJ2-7; 7 nucleotides agree with TRBD1. This CDR3 comprises 13 residues. Trimming cost V 3 bases and J 3 bases; bases outside gene matches: 2. The V gene's germline CDR1 is KGHSH and CDR2 LQKENI.

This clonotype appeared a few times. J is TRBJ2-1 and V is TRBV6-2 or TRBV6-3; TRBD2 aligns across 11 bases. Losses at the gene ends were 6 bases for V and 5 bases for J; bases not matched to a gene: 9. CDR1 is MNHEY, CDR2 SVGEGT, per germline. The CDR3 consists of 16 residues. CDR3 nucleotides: TGTGCCAGCAGACTTATATCTAGCGGGAGGAACAATGAGCAGTTCTTC. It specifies CASRLISSGRNNEQFF.

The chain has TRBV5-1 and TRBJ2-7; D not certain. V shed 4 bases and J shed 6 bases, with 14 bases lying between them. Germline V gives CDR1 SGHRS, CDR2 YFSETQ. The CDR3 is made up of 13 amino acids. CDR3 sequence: CASSPLTPIEQYF. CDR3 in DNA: TGCGCCAGCAGCCCCTTGACCCCGATCGAGCAGTACTTC.

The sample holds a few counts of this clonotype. CDR3 region: CASSFTGGTSTDTQYF. The CDR3 DNA follows: TGTGCCAGCAGCTTTACCGGCGGGACCAGCACAGATACGCAGTATTTT. V usage is TRBV7-6 and J usage is TRBJ2-3; perhaps TRBD2 as D (6 bases). CDR1 and CDR2 (germline): SGHVS, FNYEAQ. Trimming took 3 bases from V and 0 from J, leaving 13 bases between them. There are 16 residues in the CDR3. The full variable domain, in which reference TRBV7-6 and TRBJ2-3 provide the parts outside the CDR3, is GAGVSQSPRYKVTKRGQDVALRCDPISGHVSLYWYRQALGQGPEFLTYFNYEAQQDKSGLPNDRFSAERPEGSISTLTIQRTEQRDSAMYRCASSFTGGTSTDTQYFGPGTRLTVL.

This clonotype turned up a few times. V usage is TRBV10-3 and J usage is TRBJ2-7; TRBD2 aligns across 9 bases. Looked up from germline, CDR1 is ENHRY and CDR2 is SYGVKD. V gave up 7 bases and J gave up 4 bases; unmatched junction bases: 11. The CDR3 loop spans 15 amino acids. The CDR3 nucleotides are TGTGCCATCACCGGGGGGCTAGCGGGGAATTACGAGCAGTACTTC. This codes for CAITGGLAGNYEQYF.

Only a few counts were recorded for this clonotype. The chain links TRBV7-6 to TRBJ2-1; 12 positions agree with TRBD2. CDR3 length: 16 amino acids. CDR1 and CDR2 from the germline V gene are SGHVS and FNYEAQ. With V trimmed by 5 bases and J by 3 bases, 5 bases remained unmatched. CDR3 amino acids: CASSLTSGGIYNEQFF. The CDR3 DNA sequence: TGTGCCAGCAGCCTAACTAGCGGGGGGATCTACAATGAGCAGTTCTTC.

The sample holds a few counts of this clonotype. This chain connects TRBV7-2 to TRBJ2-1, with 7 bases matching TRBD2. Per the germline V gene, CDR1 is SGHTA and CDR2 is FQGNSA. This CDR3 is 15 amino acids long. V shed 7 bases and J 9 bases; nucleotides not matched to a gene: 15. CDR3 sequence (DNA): TGTGCCAGCACCACCCCGGGAGGACTAGTGTCTGAGCAGTTCTTC. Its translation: CASTTPGGLVSEQFF.

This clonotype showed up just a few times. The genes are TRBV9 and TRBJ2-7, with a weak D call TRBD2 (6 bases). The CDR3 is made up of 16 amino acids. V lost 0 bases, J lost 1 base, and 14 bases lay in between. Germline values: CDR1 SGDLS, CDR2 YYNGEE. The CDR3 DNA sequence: TGTGCCAGCAGCGTAGATTCCGGGAGTGCGTCCTACGAGCAGTACTTC. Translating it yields CASSVDSGSASYEQYF.

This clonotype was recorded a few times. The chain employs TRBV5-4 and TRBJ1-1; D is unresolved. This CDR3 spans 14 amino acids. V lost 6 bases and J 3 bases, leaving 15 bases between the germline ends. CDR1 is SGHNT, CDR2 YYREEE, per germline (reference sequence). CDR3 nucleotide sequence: TGTGCCAGCAACCGAATAGGGTCTGACACTGAAGCTTTCTTT. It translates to CASNRIGSDTEAFF.

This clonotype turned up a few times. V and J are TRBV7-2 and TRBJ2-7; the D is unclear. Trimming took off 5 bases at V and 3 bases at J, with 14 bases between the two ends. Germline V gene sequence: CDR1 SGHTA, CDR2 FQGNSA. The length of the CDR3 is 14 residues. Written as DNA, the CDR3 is TGTGCCAGCAGCAACCAAGCGTTGGACTACGAGCAGTACTTC. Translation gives CASSNQALDYEQYF. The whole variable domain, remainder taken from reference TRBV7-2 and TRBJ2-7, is GAGVSQSPSNKVTEKGKDVELRCDPISGHTALYWYRQSLGQGLEFLIYFQGNSAPDKSGLPSDRFSAERTGGSVSTLTIQRTQQEDSAVYLCASSNQALDYEQYFGPGTRLTVT.

This chain's CDR3 is CATGLRGTDTQYF. CDR3 nucleotides: TGTGCCACGGGGCTTCGGGGCACAGATACGCAGTATTTT. This chain uses TRBV15 with TRBJ2-3; possible D gene TRBD1, 5 bases. The V end was cut by 9 bases, the J end by 1 base, with 11 bases between. Germline CDR1 and CDR2: LNHNV and YYDKDF (reference sequence). This CDR3 has 13 residues.

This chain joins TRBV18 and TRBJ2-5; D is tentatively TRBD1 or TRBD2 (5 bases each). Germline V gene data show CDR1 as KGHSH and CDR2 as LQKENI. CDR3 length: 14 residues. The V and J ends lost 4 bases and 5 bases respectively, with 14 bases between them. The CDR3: CASSRAYGTETQYF. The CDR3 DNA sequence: TGTGCCAGCTCACGGGCCTACGGGACGGAGACCCAGTACTTC.

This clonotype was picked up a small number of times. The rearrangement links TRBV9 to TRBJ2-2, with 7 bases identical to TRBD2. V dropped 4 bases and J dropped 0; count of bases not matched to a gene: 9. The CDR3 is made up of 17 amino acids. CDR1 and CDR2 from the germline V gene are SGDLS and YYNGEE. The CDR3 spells CASSSLGGRPNTGELFF. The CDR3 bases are TGTGCCAGCAGCTCCTTGGGAGGGCGGCCGAACACCGGGGAGCTGTTTTTT.

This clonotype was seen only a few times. The CDR3 region has the DNA TGTGCCAGCAGCCGTGGGGAACTAGTCTCCTACAATGAGCAGTTCTTC. Its protein is CASSRGELVSYNEQFF. J is TRBJ2-1 and V is TRBV7-2, with a possible D match to TRBD2 (5 bases). The CDR3 covers 16 residues. V dropped 5 bases and J dropped 0 bases, with 14 bases sitting between them. The germline CDR1 and CDR2 sequences are SGHTA and FQGNSA.

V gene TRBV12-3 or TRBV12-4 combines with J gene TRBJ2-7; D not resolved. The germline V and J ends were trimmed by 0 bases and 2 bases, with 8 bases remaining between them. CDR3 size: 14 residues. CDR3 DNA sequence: TGTGCCAGCAGTTTAGCGCAAGAAACCTACGAGCAGTACTTC. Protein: CASSLAQETYEQYF.